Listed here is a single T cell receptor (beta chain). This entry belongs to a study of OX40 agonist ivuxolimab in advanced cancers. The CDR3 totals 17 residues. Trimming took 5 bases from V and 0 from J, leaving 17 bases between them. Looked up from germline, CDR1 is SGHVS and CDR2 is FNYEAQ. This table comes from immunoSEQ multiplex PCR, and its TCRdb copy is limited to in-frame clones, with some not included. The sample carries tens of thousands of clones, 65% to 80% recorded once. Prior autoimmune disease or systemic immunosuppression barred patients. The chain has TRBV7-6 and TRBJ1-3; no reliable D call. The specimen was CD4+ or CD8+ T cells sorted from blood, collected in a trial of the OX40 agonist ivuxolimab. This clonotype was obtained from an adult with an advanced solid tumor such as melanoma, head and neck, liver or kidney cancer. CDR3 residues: CASSTLQRPGSGNTIYF. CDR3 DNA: TGTGCCAGCAGCACGCTACAGAGGCCGGGCTCTGGAAACACCATATATTTT.